Only a few counts were recorded for the clone carrying this TCR beta chain. The authors ran a second PCR of about 6 to 11 cycles using a sample-barcoded 5' primer and a J-beta primer mix. TCRdb processed the 5' RACE reads anew with MiXCR; each CDR3 protein has one entry. The sample gives 1.5 million to 2 million distinct CDR3 sequences, more than 35% of which show up once; 23% is in the top ten. This sample stems from a study of blood T cells in healthy people across ages. Germline CDR1 and CDR2: KGHDR and SFDVKD. There are 17 residues in the CDR3. The V end lost 1 base, the J end lost 2 bases, and 16 bases lay between the germline ends.

The chain has TRBV24-1 and TRBJ2-5; a possible D gene is TRBD2 (6 bases). The sequencing input was blood. The sequence derives from a human donor in good health. CDR3 sequence reads: CATSDLRDSRGQETQYF. CDR3 DNA sequence: TGTGCCACCAGTGATTTAAGGGACTCAAGAGGACAAGAGACCCAGTACTTC.